This entry lists 4 T cell receptor beta chains sequenced from one sample in a study of T cells in Graves' hyperthyroidism and ophthalmopathy. Researchers amplified the TCR beta CDR3 regions from RNA transcripts. First-round RT-PCR of the TCR CDR3 relied on the HTBI primer set. Using its own MiXCR run on the multiplex PCR reads, TCRdb lists one record per CDR3 protein. The table lists 600,000 to 700,000 distinct CDR3 sequences, roughly 46% of them singletons. Material: peripheral blood or thyroid tissue (not recorded which). The receptor set was obtained from an adult man with Graves' disease, either hyperthyroidism or ophthalmopathy (not recorded which).

With regard to this clonotype: The CDR3 ends on some other residue instead of the conserved phenylalanine or tryptophan, so this is likely a read error. The DNA is omitted, as the CDR3 cannot be located on it reliably, and the CDR3 follows TCRdb's listing. This rearrangement joins TRBV20-1 to TRBJ2-5; the table's TRBD2 call for D was not verified on the DNA. From germline, CDR1 is DFQATT and CDR2 SNEGSKA (reference sequence). Termini included, the CDR3 measures 14 amino acids. The CDR3 region is CSAAGGWGGYTFGS.

This clonotype is a singleton in its sample. The chain couples TRBV12-3 or TRBV12-4 to TRBJ2-7; TRBD1 matches at 7 bases. Trimming removed 8 bases from V and 6 bases from J; junction bases left unmatched: 22. CDR3 size: 17 residues. The CDR3 region is CASSGGPSGRSPAEQYF. Written as DNA, the CDR3 is TGTGCCAGCTCAGGGGGTCCCTCCGGGCGCAGCCCCGCCGAGCAGTACTTC.

In its sample, this clonotype was seen a few times. The gene calls are TRBV6-6 and TRBJ2-2; TRBD1 might be the D (5 bases). V was pared by 10 bases and J by 6 bases, with 15 bases between. Germline lookup yields CDR1 MNHNY and CDR2 SVGAGI (reference sequence). The CDR3 totals 13 residues. As DNA, the CDR3 is TGTGCCATCCAGGAACTGACAGCCGGGGAGCTGTTTTTT. Translation: CAIQELTAGELFF.

The chain couples TRBV7-9 to TRBJ2-7; 12 positions match TRBD1. J lost 9 bases, V lost 5 bases, and 8 bases had no gene match. CDR3 length: 14 amino acids. Germline V gene data show CDR1 as SEHNR and CDR2 as FQNEAQ (reference sequence). The CDR3 region is CASSARDRGLLQYF. As DNA, the CDR3 is TGTGCCAGCAGCGCCAGGGACAGGGGGCTTTTGCAGTACTTC.